The entry below describes one T cell receptor (beta chain). Its antigen is unknown. Other DNA sequences within the sample encode an identical CDR3. The data belong to a study of beta chain features in type 1 diabetes. Study summary: Age, gender and cell yields were alike across patients and healthy donors.

The CDR3 has 14 residues. Germline loops: CDR1 SGHRS, CDR2 YFSETQ. V lost 3 bases and J lost 0, with 9 bases in between. Notes on the study in general: Reduced insertions and increased deletions marked VDJ junctions in type 1 diabetes patients.

Sorting of CD4+ naive, central memory, regulatory and stem cell-like memory cells was performed via CD45RO/CCR7/CD25/CD127/CD95/CD27. Expressed TCRB transcripts were sequenced because the isolated RNA had all been reverse transcribed beforehand. Average reads for naive, central memory and regulatory T cell samples were around 4 million. This table comes from immunoSEQ multiplex PCR, and its TCRdb copy is limited to in-frame clones, with some not included. The table has just over 450,000 clones, approximately 28% seen once. This sequence was found in a man aged 18 to 29 in good health. The chain has TRBV5-1 and TRBJ1-1; TRBD1 might be the D (5 bases). The sample consisted of naive CD4+ T cells from blood. The chain's CDR3 is CASSSGQLNTEAFF. The CDR3 DNA sequence: TGCGCCAGCAGCTCCGGACAACTGAACACTGAAGCTTTCTTT. Full variable domain (remainder filled in from reference TRBV5-1 and TRBJ1-1): KAGVTQTPRYLIKTRGQQVTLSCSPISGHRSVSWYQQTPGQGLQFLFEYFSETQRNKGNFPGRFSGRQFSNSRSEMNVSTLELGDSALYLCASSSGQLNTEAFFGQGTRLTVV.